This T cell receptor (beta chain) was profiled in a study of post-analysis software for immune sequencing data. TCR beta cDNA libraries had unique molecular identifiers. Via MiXCR, TCRdb re-called the PCR reads, giving one row per CDR3 protein. The profile shows 500,000 to 600,000 distinct CDR3 sequences, about 40% of them singletons. This TCR was sampled from a girl aged 10 to 17 with multiple sclerosis. The source material was blood.

The chain's CDR3 is CASSSIFWPLGAAYNEQFF. The CDR3 coding sequence is TGTGCCAGCAGCTCGATTTTTTGGCCCTTAGGAGCGGCCTACAATGAGCAGTTCTTC. This chain links TRBV5-6 with TRBJ2-1, with a possible D match to TRBD2 (5 bases). The V end was cut by 3 bases, the J end by 2 bases, with 24 bases between. CDR1 SGHDT and CDR2 YYEEEE come from the germline V gene. This CDR3 has 19 amino acids.